This T cell receptor beta chain was obtained from a study of radiotherapy plus CTLA-4 blockade in lung cancer. Study-level findings and limits: Some TCR clones had been derived from tumors. These clones expanded in peripheral blood after radiotherapy plus ipilimumab.

Assay: immunoSEQ multiplex PCR; the TCRdb copy retains only in-frame clones and omits some. The sample has about 51,000 clones, 75% to 80% seen once. V was clipped by 2 bases and J by 2 bases, with 16 bases between them. Germline CDR1 SGHRS, CDR2 YFSETQ. The CDR3 is 16 residues long. Receiving focal radiation plus CTLA-4 blockade with ipilimumab were patients who had chemo-refractory metastatic non-small-cell lung cancer. This clone occurred once. Its antigen is not known. The chain combines TRBV5-1 with TRBJ2-5; tentatively, D is TRBD2 (6 bases). Sequences were derived from peripheral blood, sampled from a patient treated with radiotherapy plus ipilimumab. The origin of this receptor is a human donor with non-small cell lung cancer whose response to radiotherapy plus ipilimumab could not be evaluated. Written as DNA, the CDR3 is TGCGCCAGCAGCTTACCCCGGGTTGCGGGGCAAGAGACCCAGTACTTC. It translates to CASSLPRVAGQETQYF. Looking up the rest from reference TRBV5-1 and TRBJ2-5 gives the full variable domain: KAGVTQTPRYLIKTRGQQVTLSCSPISGHRSVSWYQQTPGQGLQFLFEYFSETQRNKGNFPGRFSGRQFSNSRSEMNVSTLELGDSALYLCASSLPRVAGQETQYFGPGTRLLVL.